This T cell receptor (beta chain) comes out of a study of identical twins. As to this clonotype: Its antigen is not identified.

Study findings and constraints: There was more out-of-frame TCR alpha sharing in monozygotic twins than models estimated. These conclusions were based on statistical analysis (cross-sectional, not following the same donors). The degree of excess twin sharing was weaker in beta out-of-frame sequences.

A universal primer site was incorporated via template switching, and the cDNA contained unique molecular identifiers. TCRdb processed the 5' RACE reads anew with MiXCR; each CDR3 protein has one entry. The table records 1.5 million to 2 million distinct CDR3 sequences, less than 40% of them present only once. The clonotype was recovered from a newborn girl in good health. The sample consisted of cord blood.

CDR3 DNA sequence: TGCGCCACCAGACAGGGGAGTCAGCCCCAGCATTTT. It is translated as CATRQGSQPQHF. V is TRBV10-2 and J is TRBJ1-5, with TRBD1 identical over 8 bases. The V and J ends lost 10 bases and 6 bases, in that order; junction bases with no gene match: 5. CDR1 is WSHSY, CDR2 SAAADI, per germline. The CDR3 sequence is 12 residues long.